This T cell receptor beta chain was sequenced in a study of graft-versus-host responses after intestinal transplantation. Study-level information: Among the recipients, all got anti-thymocyte globulin induction and then tacrolimus and steroids for about three years.

Study-level points and caveats: Recipient marrow showed GvH clones, some seen first in ileum or blood.

Generated by immunoSEQ multiplex PCR, the TCRdb table keeps only in-frame clones and is missing some. The data show 9,000 to 10,000 clones, 65% to 90% seen once. Points on this clone: Antigen unknown.

Graft-derived tissue was subjected to processing to liberate intraepithelial and lamina propria lymphocytes. Germline V lookup: CDR1 SNHLY, CDR2 FYNNEI. V shed 6 bases and J shed 5 bases, with 13 bases lying between them. This CDR3 spans 13 amino acids. The chain carries TRBV2 and TRBJ1-2; D may be TRBD1 (6 bases). This sequence was found in a human patient who received an intestinal transplant, so some T cells may come from the graft donor. The source material was ileum tissue, sampled approximately 700 days after intestinal transplantation. CDR3 amino acids: CASSDRPGYGYTF. The CDR3 region has the DNA TGTGCCAGCAGCGACAGGCCAGGTTATGGCTACACCTTC.